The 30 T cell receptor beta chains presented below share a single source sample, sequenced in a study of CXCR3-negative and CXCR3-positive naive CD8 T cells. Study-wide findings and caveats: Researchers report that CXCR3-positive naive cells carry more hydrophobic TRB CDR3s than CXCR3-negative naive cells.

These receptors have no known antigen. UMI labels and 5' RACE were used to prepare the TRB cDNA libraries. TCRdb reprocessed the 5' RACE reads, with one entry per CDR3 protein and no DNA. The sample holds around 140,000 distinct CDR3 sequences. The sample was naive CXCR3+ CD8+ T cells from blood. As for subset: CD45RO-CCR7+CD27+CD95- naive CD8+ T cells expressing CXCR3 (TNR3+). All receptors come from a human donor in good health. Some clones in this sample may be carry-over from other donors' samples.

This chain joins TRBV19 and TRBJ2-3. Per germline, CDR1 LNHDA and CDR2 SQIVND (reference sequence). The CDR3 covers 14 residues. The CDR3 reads CASSSRWGTDTQYF.

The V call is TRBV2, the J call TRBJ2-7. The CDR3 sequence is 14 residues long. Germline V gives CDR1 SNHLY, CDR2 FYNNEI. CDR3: CASSEQAEHYEQYF.

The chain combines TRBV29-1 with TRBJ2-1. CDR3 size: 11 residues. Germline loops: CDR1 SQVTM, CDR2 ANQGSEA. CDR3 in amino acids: CSVPRTNEQFF.

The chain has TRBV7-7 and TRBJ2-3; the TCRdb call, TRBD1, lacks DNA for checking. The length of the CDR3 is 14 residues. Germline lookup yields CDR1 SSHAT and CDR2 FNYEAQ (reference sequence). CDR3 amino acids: CASSRGQGTDTQYF.

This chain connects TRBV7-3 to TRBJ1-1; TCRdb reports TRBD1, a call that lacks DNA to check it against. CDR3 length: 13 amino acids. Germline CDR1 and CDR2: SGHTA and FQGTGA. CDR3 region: CASSLDRSTEAFF. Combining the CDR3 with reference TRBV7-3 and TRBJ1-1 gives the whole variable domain GAGVSQTPSNKVTEKGKYVELRCDPISGHTALYWYRQSLGQGPEFLIYFQGTGAADDSGLPNDRFFAVRPEGSVSTLKIQRTERGDSAVYLCASSLDRSTEAFFGQGTRLTVV.

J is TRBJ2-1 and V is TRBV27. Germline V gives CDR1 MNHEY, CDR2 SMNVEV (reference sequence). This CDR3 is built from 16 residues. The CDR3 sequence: CASSLAPGGSYNEQFF.

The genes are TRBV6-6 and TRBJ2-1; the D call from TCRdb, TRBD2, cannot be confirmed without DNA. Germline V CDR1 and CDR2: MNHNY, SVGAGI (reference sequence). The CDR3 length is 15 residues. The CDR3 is CASSYGGPSYNEQFF.

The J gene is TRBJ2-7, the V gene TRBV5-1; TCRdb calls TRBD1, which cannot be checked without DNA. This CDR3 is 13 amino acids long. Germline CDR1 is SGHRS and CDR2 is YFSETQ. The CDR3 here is CASRDSPSYEQYF.

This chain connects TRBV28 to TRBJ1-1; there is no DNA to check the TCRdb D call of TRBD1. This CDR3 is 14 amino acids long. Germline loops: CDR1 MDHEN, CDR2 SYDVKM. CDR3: CASSEQGPNTEAFF.

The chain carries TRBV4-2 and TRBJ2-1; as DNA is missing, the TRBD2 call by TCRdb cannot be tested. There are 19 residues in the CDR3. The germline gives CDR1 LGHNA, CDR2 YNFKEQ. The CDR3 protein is CASSQDLSWASGDYNEQFF.

The chain's CDR3 is CASSSGLAGGIGTDTQYF. The chain has TRBV7-8 and TRBJ2-3; TCRdb's assignment of TRBD2 cannot be checked, as there is no DNA. Germline V CDR1 and CDR2: SGHVS, FQNEAQ. CDR3 size: 18 residues. The whole variable domain, filled in from reference TRBV7-8 and TRBJ2-3, reads GAGVSQSPRYKVAKRGQDVALRCDPISGHVSLFWYQQALGQGPEFLTYFQNEAQLDKSGLPSDRFFAERPEGSVSTLKIQRTQQEDSAVYLCASSSGLAGGIGTDTQYFGPGTRLTVL.

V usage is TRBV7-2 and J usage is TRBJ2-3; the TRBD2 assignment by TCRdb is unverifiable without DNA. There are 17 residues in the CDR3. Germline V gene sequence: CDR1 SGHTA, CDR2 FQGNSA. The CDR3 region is CASSSPAGTSGGLRQYF. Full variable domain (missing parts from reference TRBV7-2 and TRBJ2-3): GAGVSQSPSNKVTEKGKDVELRCDPISGHTALYWYRQSLGQGLEFLIYFQGNSAPDKSGLPSDRFSAERTGGSVSTLTIQRTQQEDSAVYLCASSSPAGTSGGLRQYFGPGTRLTVL.

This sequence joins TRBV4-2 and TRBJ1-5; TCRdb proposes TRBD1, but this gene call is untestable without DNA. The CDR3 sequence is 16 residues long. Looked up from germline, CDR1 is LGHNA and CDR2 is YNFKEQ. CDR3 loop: CASSQEQGDSNQPQHF.

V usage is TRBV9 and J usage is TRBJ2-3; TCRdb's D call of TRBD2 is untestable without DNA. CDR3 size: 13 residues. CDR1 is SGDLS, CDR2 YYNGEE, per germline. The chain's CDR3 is CASSVQDSATQYF.

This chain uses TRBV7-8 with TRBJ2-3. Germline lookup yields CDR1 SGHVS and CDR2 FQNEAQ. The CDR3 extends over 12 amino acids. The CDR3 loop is CASSSGYDTQYF.

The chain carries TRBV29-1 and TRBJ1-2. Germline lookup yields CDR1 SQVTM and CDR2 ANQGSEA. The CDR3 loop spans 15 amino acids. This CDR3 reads CSVEDATAWLRGYTF.

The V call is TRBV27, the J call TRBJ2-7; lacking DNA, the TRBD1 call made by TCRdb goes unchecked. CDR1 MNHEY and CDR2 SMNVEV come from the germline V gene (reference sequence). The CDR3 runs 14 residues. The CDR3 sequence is CASSPDPLSYEQYF.

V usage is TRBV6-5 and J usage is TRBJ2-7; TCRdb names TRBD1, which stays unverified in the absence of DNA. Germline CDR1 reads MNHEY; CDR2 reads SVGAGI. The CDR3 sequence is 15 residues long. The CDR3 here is CASRPDPGWSYEQYF.

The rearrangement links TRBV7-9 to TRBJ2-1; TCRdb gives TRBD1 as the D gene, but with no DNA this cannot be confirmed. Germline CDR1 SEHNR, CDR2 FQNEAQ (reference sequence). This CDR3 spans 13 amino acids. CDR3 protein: CASSFPLDNEQFF.

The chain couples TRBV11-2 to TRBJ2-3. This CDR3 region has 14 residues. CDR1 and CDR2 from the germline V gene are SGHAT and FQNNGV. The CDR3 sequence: CASSLARSTDTQYF.

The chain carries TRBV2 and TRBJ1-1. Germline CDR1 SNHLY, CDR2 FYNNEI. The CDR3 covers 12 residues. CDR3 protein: CASSEMNTEAFF.

The chain's CDR3 is CASSLSGGDQPQHF. The chain recombines TRBV27 with TRBJ1-5; without DNA, the TCRdb call of TRBD1 cannot be checked. CDR1 is MNHEY and CDR2 is SMNVEV in the germline V gene (reference sequence). The CDR3 extends over 14 amino acids.

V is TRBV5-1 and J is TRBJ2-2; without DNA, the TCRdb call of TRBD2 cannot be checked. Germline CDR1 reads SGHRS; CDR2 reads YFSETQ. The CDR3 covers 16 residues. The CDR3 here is CASSWGSGANTGELFF.

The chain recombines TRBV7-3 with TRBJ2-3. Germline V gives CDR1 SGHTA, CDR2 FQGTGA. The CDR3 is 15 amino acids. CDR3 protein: CASSLSASSTDTQYF.

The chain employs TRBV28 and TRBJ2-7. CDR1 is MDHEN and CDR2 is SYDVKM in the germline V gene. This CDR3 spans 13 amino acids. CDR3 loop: CASSLCTGCEQYF.

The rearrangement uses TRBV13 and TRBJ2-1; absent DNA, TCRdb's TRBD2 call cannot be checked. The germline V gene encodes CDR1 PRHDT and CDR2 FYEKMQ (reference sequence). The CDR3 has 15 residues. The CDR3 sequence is CASSLALAGGDEQFF.

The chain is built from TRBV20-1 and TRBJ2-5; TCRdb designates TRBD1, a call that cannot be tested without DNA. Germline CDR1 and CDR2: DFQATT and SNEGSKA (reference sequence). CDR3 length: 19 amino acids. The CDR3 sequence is CSARTVAGVLHHPQETQYF.

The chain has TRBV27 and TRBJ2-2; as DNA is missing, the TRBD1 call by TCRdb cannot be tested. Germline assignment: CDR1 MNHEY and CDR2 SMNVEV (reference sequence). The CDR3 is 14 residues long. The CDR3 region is CASSSGGLDGELFF.

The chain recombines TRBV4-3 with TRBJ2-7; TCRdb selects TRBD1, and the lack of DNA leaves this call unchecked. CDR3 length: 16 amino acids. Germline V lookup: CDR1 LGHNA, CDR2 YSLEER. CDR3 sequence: CASSQNFGQVLYEQYF.

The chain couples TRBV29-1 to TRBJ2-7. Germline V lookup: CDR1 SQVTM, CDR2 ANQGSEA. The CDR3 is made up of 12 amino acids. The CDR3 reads CSVEDSLYEQYF.